The 14 T cell receptor beta chains given below trace back to one sample, sequenced in a study of blood T cell repertoires in COVID-19. Here immunoSEQ multiplex PCR was the method, and the copy in TCRdb shows in-frame clones only, minus some. Of more than 150,000 clones in the sample, under 90% were seen once. Material for sequencing was PBMCs or T cells enriched from blood (not recorded which). All receptors come from a woman aged 50 to 60 who had recovered from COVID-19.

This chain connects TRBV29-1 to TRBJ1-1; D uncertain. V was clipped by 6 bases and J by 0 bases, with 8 bases between them. The CDR3 spans 12 residues. The germline CDR1 and CDR2 sequences are SQVTM and ANQGSEA. The chain's CDR3 is CSVQFLNTEAFF. The CDR3 nucleotides are TGCAGCGTCCAGTTCCTGAACACTGAAGCTTTCTTT. Using reference TRBV29-1 and TRBJ1-1 for the parts outside the CDR3, the full variable domain is SAVISQKPSRDICQRGTSLTIQCQVDSQVTMMFWYRQQPGQSLTLIATANQGSEATYESGFVIDKFPISRPNLTFSTLTVSNMSPEDSSIYLCSVQFLNTEAFFGQGTRLTVV.

This chain uses TRBV12-3 or TRBV12-4 with TRBJ1-1, with D possibly TRBD1 on 6 matching bases. This CDR3 is 13 amino acids long. V was trimmed by 6 bases and J by 5 bases, leaving 13 bases between them. The CDR3 bases are TGTGCCAGCAGCAGAACAGGGTTGACTGAAGCTTTCTTT. It yields the protein CASSRTGLTEAFF.

This chain links TRBV29-1 with TRBJ2-7; TRBD2 might be the D (7 bases). Trimming stripped 4 bases from V and 4 bases from J, with 20 bases between. CDR1 is SQVTM, CDR2 ANQGSEA, per germline. This CDR3 has 15 amino acids. This CDR3 reads CSVGKGRGGVYEQYF. DNA of the CDR3: TGCAGCGTTGGAAAAGGCCGCGGGGGCGTGTACGAGCAGTACTTC.

The V and J genes are TRBV5-6 and TRBJ2-5; tentative D call: TRBD2 (5 bases). Trimming took 0 bases from V and 5 from J, leaving 8 bases between them. CDR3 length: 13 amino acids. CDR1 and CDR2 from the germline V gene are SGHDT and YYEEEE. CDR3 amino acids: CASSLERGETQYF. Written as DNA, the CDR3 is TGTGCCAGCAGCTTGGAAAGAGGGGAGACCCAGTACTTC.

This chain joins TRBV24-1 and TRBJ2-2; D gene uncertain. The CDR3 sequence is 14 residues long. Deletions cut 3 bases from V and 3 bases from J, with 7 bases between. Germline V gives CDR1 KGHDR, CDR2 SFDVKD. Here the CDR3 DNA reads TGTGCCACCAGTGATACAGATTACACCGGGGAGCTGTTTTTT. This encodes CATSDTDYTGELFF.

This chain joins TRBV2 and TRBJ2-1; TRBD2 matches at 11 bases. Germline CDR1 and CDR2: SNHLY and FYNNEI. The CDR3 contains 15 residues. V shed 2 bases, J shed 6 bases, and the junction held 3 bases outside the gene matches. CDR3 residues: CASSEWGLAVNEQFF. The CDR3 DNA reads TGTGCCAGCAGTGAATGGGGACTAGCGGTCAATGAGCAGTTCTTC.

This chain links TRBV7-9 with TRBJ2-7, with TRBD1 matching 7 bases. CDR1 is SEHNR, CDR2 FQNEAQ, per germline (reference sequence). The junction had 3 bases not matched to a gene; V was cut back by 5 bases and J by 5 bases. The CDR3 has 12 residues. CDR3 bases: TGTGCCAGCAGCGTAACAGGGGACGAGCAGTACTTC. Protein product: CASSVTGDEQYF.

The genes are TRBV7-2 and TRBJ2-7; 9 bases agree with TRBD1. The CDR3 is made up of 14 amino acids. With V trimmed by 4 bases and J by 9 bases, 10 bases remained unmatched. Germline V gives CDR1 SGHTA, CDR2 FQGNSA. CDR3 nucleotides: TGTGCCAGCAGCTCTACTCCGGGACAGGGTGGGCAGTACTTC. The encoded protein is CASSSTPGQGGQYF. Full variable domain (outside the CDR3, taken from reference TRBV7-2 and TRBJ2-7): GAGVSQSPSNKVTEKGKDVELRCDPISGHTALYWYRQSLGQGLEFLIYFQGNSAPDKSGLPSDRFSAERTGGSVSTLTIQRTQQEDSAVYLCASSSTPGQGGQYFGPGTRLTVT.

The chain is built from TRBV5-4 and TRBJ1-6; D perhaps matches TRBD1 (5 bases). The V gene lost 0 bases and the J gene lost 7 bases, with 5 bases spanning the gap. The CDR3 consists of 13 residues. Germline V lookup: CDR1 SGHNT, CDR2 YYREEE (reference sequence). CDR3 DNA sequence: TGTGCCAGCAGCTTGGACAGGAATTCACCCCTCCACTTT. Protein product: CASSLDRNSPLHF.

The V gene is TRBV6-5, the J gene TRBJ1-6; D unresolved. Trimming took 2 bases from V and 5 from J, leaving 10 bases between them. Germline V CDR1 and CDR2: MNHEY, SVGAGI. There are 15 residues in the CDR3. The CDR3 region has the DNA TGTGCCAGCAGTTACGCCAGGATACATAATTCACCCCTCCACTTT. Translated, it gives CASSYARIHNSPLHF.

The chain joins TRBV4-3 to TRBJ2-2, with D maybe TRBD1 (6 bases). The length of the CDR3 is 15 residues. In germline, CDR1 is LGHNA, CDR2 YSLEER. V was cut by 0 bases and J by 5 bases, with 10 bases left in between. CDR3 amino acids: CASSQDRGSTGELFF. CDR3 coding DNA: TGCGCCAGCAGCCAAGACAGGGGTTCGACCGGGGAGCTGTTTTTT.

The chain recombines TRBV29-1 with TRBJ2-7; D is possibly TRBD1 (6 bases). V lost 3 bases and J 2 bases, leaving 17 bases between the germline ends. CDR1 is SQVTM, CDR2 ANQGSEA, per germline. This CDR3 has 15 amino acids. Here the CDR3 DNA reads TGCAGCGTTGAGGAGCAGGGTAAGGGGGCCTACGAGCAGTACTTC. It encodes CSVEEQGKGAYEQYF.

This clone appeared a single time. The chain employs TRBV7-2 and TRBJ2-1; 9 bases map to TRBD2. The trim removed 6 bases at V and 4 bases at J, leaving 13 bases unmatched. The CDR3 totals 17 residues. CDR1 is SGHTA and CDR2 is FQGNSA in the germline V gene. The CDR3 nucleotides are TGTGCCAGCAGTTATAATTTAGCGGGAGTGCGTTACAATGAGCAGTTCTTC. It specifies CASSYNLAGVRYNEQFF.

The chain combines TRBV5-1 with TRBJ1-2; D is unresolved. In germline, CDR1 is SGHRS, CDR2 YFSETQ. This CDR3 spans 13 amino acids. Deletions cut 0 bases from V and 8 bases from J, with 11 bases between. The CDR3 nucleotides are TGCGCCAGCAGCTTGGCCCTATCGAGGGGCTACACCTTC. Translation: CASSLALSRGYTF.